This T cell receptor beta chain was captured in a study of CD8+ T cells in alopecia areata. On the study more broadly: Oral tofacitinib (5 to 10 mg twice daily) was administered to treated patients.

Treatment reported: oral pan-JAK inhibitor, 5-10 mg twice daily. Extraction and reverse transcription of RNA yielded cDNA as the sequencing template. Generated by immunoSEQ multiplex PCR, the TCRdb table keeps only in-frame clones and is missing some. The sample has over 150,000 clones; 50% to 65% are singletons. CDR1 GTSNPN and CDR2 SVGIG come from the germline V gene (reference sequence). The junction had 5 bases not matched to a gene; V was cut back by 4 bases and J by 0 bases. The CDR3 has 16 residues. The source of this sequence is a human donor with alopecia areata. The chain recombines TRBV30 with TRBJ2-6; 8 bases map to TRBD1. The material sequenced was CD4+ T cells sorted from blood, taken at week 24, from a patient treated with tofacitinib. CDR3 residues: CAWTYRGNSGANVLTF. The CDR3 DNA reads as TGTGCCTGGACTTACAGGGGGAACTCTGGGGCCAACGTCCTGACTTTC.